This T cell receptor beta chain was recovered during a study of blood T cell repertoires in COVID-19 (dated by TCRdb to the early 2020s). Concerning the study at large: Samples from collaborators originated in the United States, Italy and Spain and spanned both the acute and convalescent phases of COVID-19. The material from the prospective study consisted of cDNA or gDNA derived from T cells, B-cell-depleted T cells, or PBMCs. Deeply sampled blood TCRbeta repertoires from subjects exposed to, actively infected with, or recovered from COVID-19 were included in the dataset. The repertoires were released in a freely available public database intended as a resource for research on the immune response to SARS-CoV-2. The samples were drawn from two sources: the first 160 participants of the ongoing ImmuneRACE study, and over 1,000 subjects contributed by 6 global collaborators. The sample metadata nearly always contained a de-identified subject ID, COVID-19 status, age in years and sex. HLA class I and class II types, where available, came from metadata supplied by the sample provider rather than from assay-based typing.

The CDR3 numbers 16 residues from cysteine through phenylalanine. Here the CDR3 DNA is all that survives: 48 bases in frame from base 1. V gives up 2 bases and J gives up 6 bases, and the segment between their germline ends measures 19 bases. The CDR1 and CDR2 encoded by the germline V gene (reference sequence) are LNHDA and SQIVND. Study-wide findings and limitations: The quantity of clinical and demographic metadata differed by source and by participant and was supplied without curation.

Whole blood was collected in K2EDTA tubes by collaborating institutions according to the institutions' own protocols. Collaborator samples were shipped for TCRbeta analysis as frozen whole blood, isolated PBMCs, or DNA extracted from either sample type. With respect to this clone: What this receptor recognizes is not known. Per-base quality was not reported, and no clone a single base away is much larger than it.

TCRbeta CDR3 regions were amplified from genomic DNA using the immunoSEQ Assay, a bias-controlled multiplex PCR. Concerning the study's data processing: Within the assay, amplification of reference gene primers was used to estimate how many nucleated cells each sample contained. To quantify the absolute abundance of each unique TCRbeta CDR3 rearrangement, sequence reads were collapsed and filtered. For each sample, productive Simpson clonality was calculated as the square root of Simpson's diversity index over productive rearrangements. TCRdb retrieved this table from immuneACCESS and kept in-frame rearrangements only. Not all clones are present; in checked studies, unresolved V genes account for under half, and no reason is known for the remainder. V, J and clone size derive from that table, while D and trimming were established from the DNA sequence. The sample table contains 100,000 or so clones; only one count was recorded for 80% to 90% of them. Together, the top ten hold 20% of the sample.

Input material: peripheral blood. The chain joins TRBV19 to TRBJ1-2, and perhaps TRBD1 as D gene, on 6 matching bases. The clonotype originates from a human donor in a cohort sampled during active COVID-19. The nucleotide sequence is given as TGTGCCAGTAGTATAAGGACAGCACCCGGGGCGGATGGCTACACCTTC. Translation gives CASSIRTAPGADGYTF. The CDR3, completed at both ends by the reference TRBV19 and TRBJ1-2 genes, gives the full variable domain DGGITQSPKYLFRKEGQNVTLSCEQNLNHDAMYWYRQDPGQGLRLIYYSQIVNDFQKGDIAEGYSVSREKKESFPLTVTSAQKNPTAFYLCASSIRTAPGADGYTFGSGTRLTVV.